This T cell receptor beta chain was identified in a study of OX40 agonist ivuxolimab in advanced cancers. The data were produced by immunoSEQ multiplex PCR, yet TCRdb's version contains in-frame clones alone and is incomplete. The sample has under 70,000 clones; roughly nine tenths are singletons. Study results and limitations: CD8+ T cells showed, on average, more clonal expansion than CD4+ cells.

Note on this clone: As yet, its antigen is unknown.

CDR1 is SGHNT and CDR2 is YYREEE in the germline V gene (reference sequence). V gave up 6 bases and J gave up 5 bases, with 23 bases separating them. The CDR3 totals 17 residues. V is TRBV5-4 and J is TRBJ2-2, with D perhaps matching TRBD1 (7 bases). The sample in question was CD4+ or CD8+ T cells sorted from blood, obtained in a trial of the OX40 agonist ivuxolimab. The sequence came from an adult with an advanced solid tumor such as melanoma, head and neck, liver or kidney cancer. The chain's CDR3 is CASTTENSAGGTGELFF. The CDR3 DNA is TGTGCCAGCACTACCGAAAACTCGGCAGGGGGGACCGGGGAGCTGTTTTTT. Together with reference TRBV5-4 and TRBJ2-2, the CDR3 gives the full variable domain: ETGVTQSPTHLIKTRGQQVTLRCSSQSGHNTVSWYQQALGQGPQFIFQYYREEENGRGNFPPRFSGLQFPNYSSELNVNALELDDSALYLCASTTENSAGGTGELFFGEGSRLTVL.